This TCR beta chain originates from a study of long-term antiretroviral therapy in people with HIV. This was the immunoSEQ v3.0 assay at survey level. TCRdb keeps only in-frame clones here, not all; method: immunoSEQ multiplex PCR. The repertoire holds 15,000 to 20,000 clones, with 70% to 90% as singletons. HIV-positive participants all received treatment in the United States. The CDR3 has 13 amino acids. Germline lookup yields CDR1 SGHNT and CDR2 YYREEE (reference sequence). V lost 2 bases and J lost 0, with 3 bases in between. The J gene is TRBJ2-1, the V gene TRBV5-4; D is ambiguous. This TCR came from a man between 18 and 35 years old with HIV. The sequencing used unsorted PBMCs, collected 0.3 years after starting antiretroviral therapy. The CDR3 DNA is TGTGCCAGCAGCTTTGACTCCTACAATGAGCAGTTCTTC. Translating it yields CASSFDSYNEQFF.